The rows below give T cell receptor beta chains drawn from one sample of a study of cytomegalovirus exposure and HLA in healthy donors. The table came from immunoSEQ multiplex PCR; TCRdb's copy has only in-frame clones and leaves some out. The sample includes 100,000 or so clones, around 79% of them seen just once. The specimen was PBMCs. The source of these receptors is a male donor in good health and CMV-seropositive. CDR3s include the opening cysteine and the closing phenylalanine or tryptophan. Fields, in order: V gene, J gene, clone size, D gene, CDR3 DNA, CDR3 protein. A D gene is named only where the DNA matches it firmly. The size of a clone is reported for some rows only, either as once, few or many, or as a class for expanded clones.

v_call: TRBV9
j_call: TRBJ2-3
clone_size: NA
d_call: NA
cdr3_nt: TGTGCCAGCAGCCCCCACACAGATACGCAGTATTTT
cdr3_aa: CASSPHTDTQYF

v_call: TRBV7-2
j_call: TRBJ2-7
clone_size: once
d_call: NA
cdr3_nt: TGTGCCAGCAGCCTAGACAGCACAGACTACGAGCAGTACTTC
cdr3_aa: CASSLDSTDYEQYF

v_call: TRBV19
j_call: TRBJ1-1
clone_size: few
d_call: NA
cdr3_nt: TGTGCCAGTACCACAGGTTTCAAACATCTGAACACTGAAGCTTTCTTT
cdr3_aa: CASTTGFKHLNTEAFF

v_call: TRBV28
j_call: TRBJ2-5
clone_size: NA
d_call: TRBD2
cdr3_nt: TGTGCCAGCAGGTGGACTAGCAGGGAGACCCAGTACTTC
cdr3_aa: CASRWTSRETQYF

v_call: TRBV18
j_call: TRBJ1-1
clone_size: NA
d_call: NA
cdr3_nt: TGTGCCAGCTCACTTGAACAGGGAGAGAATGAAGCTTTCTTT
cdr3_aa: CASSLEQGENEAFF

v_call: TRBV6-5
j_call: TRBJ1-5
clone_size: once
d_call: TRBD1
cdr3_nt: TGTGCCAGCAGCCGACAGGGGAATCAGCCCCAGCATTTT
cdr3_aa: CASSRQGNQPQHF

v_call: TRBV5-1
j_call: TRBJ1-1
clone_size: few
d_call: TRBD1
cdr3_nt: TGCGCCAGCAGTTCCACAGGGGGGAACACTGAAGCTTTCTTT
cdr3_aa: CASSSTGGNTEAFF

v_call: TRBV30
j_call: TRBJ1-2
clone_size: few
d_call: TRBD1
cdr3_nt: TGTGCCTGGTTCGGCGGGACAGCTTATGGCTACACCTTC
cdr3_aa: CAWFGGTAYGYTF

v_call: TRBV4-2
j_call: TRBJ1-1
clone_size: NA
d_call: NA
cdr3_nt: TGTGCCAGCAGCCGCACTCAGGGAACTGAAGCTTTCTTT
cdr3_aa: CASSRTQGTEAFF

v_call: TRBV18
j_call: TRBJ2-1
clone_size: NA
d_call: TRBD1
cdr3_nt: TGTGCCAGCTCACTCGGACAGGGGAACCCGTACAATGAGCAGTTCTTC
cdr3_aa: CASSLGQGNPYNEQFF

v_call: TRBV4-2
j_call: TRBJ2-3
clone_size: few
d_call: TRBD1
cdr3_nt: TGTGCCAGCAGCATTCAGACAGGGGATTGGGGCACAGATACGCAGTATTTT
cdr3_aa: CASSIQTGDWGTDTQYF

v_call: TRBV19
j_call: TRBJ1-1
clone_size: NA
d_call: NA
cdr3_nt: TGTGCCAGTAGTATAGTTACGGACACTGAAGCTTTCTTT
cdr3_aa: CASSIVTDTEAFF

v_call: TRBV9
j_call: TRBJ2-3
clone_size: NA
d_call: TRBD1
cdr3_nt: TGTGCCAGCAGCGCCGTCACAGGGGGGGATACGCAGTATTTT
cdr3_aa: CASSAVTGGDTQYF

v_call: TRBV12-5
j_call: TRBJ2-1
clone_size: NA
d_call: NA
cdr3_nt: TGTGCTAGTGGTTTTACCAGGGATCCCAGCTCCTACAATGAGCAGTTCTTC
cdr3_aa: CASGFTRDPSSYNEQFF

v_call: TRBV9
j_call: TRBJ1-2
clone_size: NA
d_call: NA
cdr3_nt: TGTGCCAGCAGCCCGAGGGGGGGCTCCGGCTACACCTTC
cdr3_aa: CASSPRGGSGYTF

v_call: TRBV28
j_call: TRBJ1-5
clone_size: NA
d_call: TRBD1
cdr3_nt: TGTGCCAGCAGTTCGACAGGGAGGCGTCAGCCCCAGCATTTT
cdr3_aa: CASSSTGRRQPQHF

v_call: TRBV7-2
j_call: TRBJ2-1
clone_size: NA
d_call: TRBD2
cdr3_nt: TGTGCCAGCAGCCGTATAGCGGGGGCCCTTTACAATGAGCAGTTCTTC
cdr3_aa: CASSRIAGALYNEQFF

v_call: TRBV2
j_call: TRBJ2-4
clone_size: once
d_call: TRBD2
cdr3_nt: TGTGCCAGCAGTGCTATAGGTAGCGGGGGGGCTGACAAAAACATTCAGTACTTC
cdr3_aa: CASSAIGSGGADKNIQYF

v_call: TRBV7-9
j_call: TRBJ2-5
clone_size: few
d_call: NA
cdr3_nt: TGTGCCAGCAGCTTCCCTAGAGGGACCCAGTACTTC
cdr3_aa: CASSFPRGTQYF

v_call: TRBV2
j_call: TRBJ1-2
clone_size: once
d_call: NA
cdr3_nt: TGTGCCATACAAGGGGGGGATAGAGGCGGCTACACCTTC
cdr3_aa: CAIQGGDRGGYTF

v_call: TRBV7-9
j_call: TRBJ1-1
clone_size: NA
d_call: TRBD1
cdr3_nt: TGTGCCAGCAGCGTCGACAGGGGGAAAGCTTTCTTT
cdr3_aa: CASSVDRGKAFF

v_call: TRBV9
j_call: TRBJ2-3
clone_size: NA
d_call: TRBD2
cdr3_nt: TGTGCCAGCAGCGGGGGACTAGCGGGGAATACAGATACGCAGTATTTT
cdr3_aa: CASSGGLAGNTDTQYF

v_call: TRBV19
j_call: TRBJ2-7
clone_size: once
d_call: TRBD1
cdr3_nt: TGTGCCAGTAGTACGTCGGGACAGGGGGCCGGCGAGCAGTACTTC
cdr3_aa: CASSTSGQGAGEQYF

v_call: TRBV5-6
j_call: TRBJ1-1
clone_size: NA
d_call: TRBD1
cdr3_nt: TGTGCCAGCAGCCCTGGTTCAGGGGGCCTGAACACTGAAGCTTTCTTT
cdr3_aa: CASSPGSGGLNTEAFF

v_call: TRBV5-6
j_call: TRBJ2-1
clone_size: NA
d_call: TRBD2
cdr3_nt: TGTGCCAGCAGCTTGGAGGCCGGGGGGTCAAATGAGCAGTTCTTC
cdr3_aa: CASSLEAGGSNEQFF

v_call: TRBV4-1
j_call: TRBJ2-7
clone_size: NA
d_call: NA
cdr3_nt: TGCGCCAGCAGCCCCGGAGGGGTCGGCGACGAGCAGTACTTC
cdr3_aa: CASSPGGVGDEQYF

v_call: TRBV27
j_call: TRBJ1-3
clone_size: NA
d_call: NA
cdr3_nt: TGTGCCAGCAGTTCAGGGACTGGAAACACCATATATTTT
cdr3_aa: CASSSGTGNTIYF

v_call: TRBV27
j_call: TRBJ1-2
clone_size: NA
d_call: NA
cdr3_nt: TGTGCCAGCAGTTTAAGGTCTCATGGAGCTGGCTACACCTTC
cdr3_aa: CASSLRSHGAGYTF

v_call: TRBV29-1
j_call: TRBJ2-7
clone_size: NA
d_call: TRBD1
cdr3_nt: TGCAGCGTTGACGGGACAGGGGGGACATACGAGCAGTACTTC
cdr3_aa: CSVDGTGGTYEQYF

v_call: TRBV30
j_call: TRBJ1-2
clone_size: NA
d_call: TRBD1
cdr3_nt: TGTGCCTGGAGTACTGGACAGGGGCGGGGCTACACCTTC
cdr3_aa: CAWSTGQGRGYTF

v_call: TRBV10-3
j_call: TRBJ1-1
clone_size: NA
d_call: TRBD1
cdr3_nt: TGTGCCATCAGTGGGAAGACGACAGGGAGAGTCACTGAAGCTTTCTTT
cdr3_aa: CAISGKTTGRVTEAFF

v_call: TRBV7-3
j_call: TRBJ2-3
clone_size: NA
d_call: TRBD1
cdr3_nt: TGTGCCAGCAGCCAAACGGGGGGACAGGGGGGCACAGATACGCAGTATTTT
cdr3_aa: CASSQTGGQGGTDTQYF

v_call: TRBV7-9
j_call: TRBJ2-5
clone_size: NA
d_call: NA
cdr3_nt: TGTGCCAGCAGCATCGGGGGTGAGACCCAGTACTTC
cdr3_aa: CASSIGGETQYF

v_call: TRBV2
j_call: TRBJ2-7
clone_size: NA
d_call: NA
cdr3_nt: TGTGCCAGCGTAGCTATGACCCTCCGCGGGCACGAGCAGTACTTC
cdr3_aa: CASVAMTLRGHEQYF

v_call: TRBV7-8
j_call: TRBJ1-2
clone_size: NA
d_call: TRBD1
cdr3_nt: TGTGCCAGCAGCTTTGGGTGGACAGGGGGCGACGAGAGTGGCTACACCTTC
cdr3_aa: CASSFGWTGGDESGYTF

v_call: TRBV7-9
j_call: TRBJ1-1
clone_size: NA
d_call: TRBD1
cdr3_nt: TGTGCCAGCAGCCCTTGGACAGGGGGGGCCACTGAAGCTTTCTTT
cdr3_aa: CASSPWTGGATEAFF

v_call: TRBV7-9
j_call: TRBJ1-4
clone_size: NA
d_call: NA
cdr3_nt: TGTGCCAGCAGCCCCGGGGGACGCTCTAATGAAAAACTGTTTTTT
cdr3_aa: CASSPGGRSNEKLFF

v_call: TRBV10-1
j_call: TRBJ1-5
clone_size: NA
d_call: NA
cdr3_nt: TGCGCCAGCAGCGCGGGAGTCGGTCAGCCCCAGCATTTT
cdr3_aa: CASSAGVGQPQHF

v_call: TRBV2
j_call: TRBJ2-3
clone_size: NA
d_call: NA
cdr3_nt: TGTGCCAGTGGCGGCTACGTACGCACAGATACGCAGTATTTT
cdr3_aa: CASGGYVRTDTQYF

v_call: TRBV27
j_call: TRBJ2-7
clone_size: NA
d_call: TRBD2
cdr3_nt: TGTGCCAGCAGTTTAGTGTCTAGCGGGGGGCCCGAGCAGTACTTC
cdr3_aa: CASSLVSSGGPEQYF

v_call: TRBV18
j_call: TRBJ1-2
clone_size: NA
d_call: NA
cdr3_nt: TGTGCCAGCTCACCAATCAGGGCGGAGAACTATGGCTACACCTTC
cdr3_aa: CASSPIRAENYGYTF

v_call: TRBV7-6
j_call: TRBJ2-6
clone_size: few
d_call: TRBD1
cdr3_nt: TGTGCCAGCAGCTTTCGGACAGGGCGGATGGGATCTGGGGCCAACGTCCTGACTTTC
cdr3_aa: CASSFRTGRMGSGANVLTF

v_call: TRBV11-3
j_call: TRBJ1-1
clone_size: NA
d_call: TRBD1
cdr3_nt: TGTGCCAGCAGCCCCCCCGCGTGGGCAGGGGGCGTGAACACTGAAGCTTTCTTT
cdr3_aa: CASSPPAWAGGVNTEAFF

v_call: TRBV30
j_call: TRBJ1-4
clone_size: few
d_call: NA
cdr3_nt: TGTGCCTGGACTTCAACGAGGGGGGGAAAACTGTTTTTT
cdr3_aa: CAWTSTRGGKLFF

v_call: TRBV11-1
j_call: TRBJ2-2
clone_size: NA
d_call: NA
cdr3_nt: TGTGCCAGCAGCCTAGGGACTCGCACCGGGGAGCTGTTTTTT
cdr3_aa: CASSLGTRTGELFF

v_call: TRBV30
j_call: TRBJ2-2
clone_size: NA
d_call: TRBD2
cdr3_nt: TGTGCCTGGACCCCTAGCGGGACCGGGGAGCTGTTTTTT
cdr3_aa: CAWTPSGTGELFF

v_call: TRBV19
j_call: TRBJ2-7
clone_size: once
d_call: NA
cdr3_nt: TGTGCCAGTAGTCTCGGACAGAGTACCTACGAGCAGTACTTC
cdr3_aa: CASSLGQSTYEQYF

v_call: TRBV13
j_call: TRBJ1-6
clone_size: NA
d_call: TRBD1
cdr3_nt: TGTGCCAGCAGCTCGTGGACAGGGTCATCACCCCTCCACTTT
cdr3_aa: CASSSWTGSSPLHF

v_call: TRBV5-6
j_call: TRBJ2-7
clone_size: NA
d_call: NA
cdr3_nt: TGTGCCAGCAGCTTGGTCCCAGGTTCCTACGAGCAGTACTTC
cdr3_aa: CASSLVPGSYEQYF

v_call: TRBV2
j_call: TRBJ1-1
clone_size: many
d_call: NA
cdr3_nt: TGTGCCAGCAGTGGAGGCCTTACAGCGGACACTGAAGCTTTCTTT
cdr3_aa: CASSGGLTADTEAFF

v_call: TRBV6-5
j_call: TRBJ1-1
clone_size: NA
d_call: TRBD1
cdr3_nt: TGTGCCAGCAGGTACCCCGGGACAGGGAACACTGAAGCTTTCTTT
cdr3_aa: CASRYPGTGNTEAFF

v_call: TRBV9
j_call: TRBJ2-7
clone_size: NA
d_call: TRBD1
cdr3_nt: TGTGCCAGCAGCGAGGGGACCTCCGGGACAGGGCCTCCCTACGAGCAGTACTTC
cdr3_aa: CASSEGTSGTGPPYEQYF

v_call: TRBV6-5
j_call: TRBJ1-1
clone_size: few
d_call: TRBD1
cdr3_nt: TGTGCCAGCAGTTTTGGGACAGGGTCGACTGAAGCTTTCTTT
cdr3_aa: CASSFGTGSTEAFF

v_call: TRBV6-5
j_call: TRBJ1-5
clone_size: NA
d_call: NA
cdr3_nt: TGTGCCAGCAGCCTACAGGGAACAGGCGATCAGCCCCAGCATTTT
cdr3_aa: CASSLQGTGDQPQHF

v_call: TRBV6-5
j_call: TRBJ1-5
clone_size: NA
d_call: TRBD1
cdr3_nt: TGTGCCAGCAGTTCTGGAACAGGGGGCGCGGGTCAGCCCCAGCATTTT
cdr3_aa: CASSSGTGGAGQPQHF